A single sample is the source of the 25 T cell receptor beta chains below, sequenced in a study of blood T cell repertoires in COVID-19. TCRdb keeps only in-frame clones here, not all; method: immunoSEQ multiplex PCR. The sample yields approximately 150,000 clones, roughly 90% seen once. Sequencing was performed on peripheral blood. These receptors were obtained from a man aged 65 to 85 with active COVID-19.

The chain employs TRBV14 and TRBJ1-2; D unclear. CDR3 size: 16 residues. Germline CDR1 SGHDN, CDR2 FVKESK. The V end was cut by 0 bases, the J end by 4 bases, with 15 bases between. The CDR3 is CASSQDLRLGLYGYTF. The CDR3 nucleotides read TGTGCCAGCAGCCAAGATCTTCGTTTGGGCCTCTATGGCTACACCTTC. Full variable domain (missing parts from reference TRBV14 and TRBJ1-2): EAGVTQFPSHSVIEKGQTVTLRCDPISGHDNLYWYRRVMGKEIKFLLHFVKESKQDESGMPNNRFLAERTGGTYSTLKVQPAELEDSGVYFCASSQDLRLGLYGYTFGSGTRLTVV.

The chain couples TRBV5-1 to TRBJ2-1; TRBD2 matches at 10 bases. The CDR3 is 20 amino acids. With V trimmed by 1 base and J by 2 bases, 15 bases remained unmatched. Looked up from germline, CDR1 is SGHRS and CDR2 is YFSETQ. CDR3 sequence: CASSLSYGPSGSRTYNEQFF. The CDR3 DNA reads as TGCGCCAGCAGCTTGTCTTATGGTCCTAGCGGGAGCAGGACCTACAATGAGCAGTTCTTC.

The rearrangement links TRBV11-2 to TRBJ1-4; 7 nucleotides align to TRBD1. The germline V gene encodes CDR1 SGHAT and CDR2 FQNNGV. This CDR3 has 14 residues. The trim removed 8 bases at V and 7 bases at J, leaving 10 bases unmatched. Here the CDR3 DNA reads TGTGCCAGCGGATTGACAGGGATGGGTGAAAAACTGTTTTTT. Protein sequence: CASGLTGMGEKLFF.

In DNA, the CDR3 is TGTGCCAGTAGTATAGGCGGAGGGCCTGACGACACAGATACGCAGTATTTT. It yields the protein CASSIGGGPDDTDTQYF. The genes are TRBV19 and TRBJ2-3; perhaps TRBD2 as D (6 bases). Deletions cut 1 base from V and 2 bases from J, with 16 bases between. The CDR3 runs to 17 residues. Germline CDR1 is LNHDA and CDR2 is SQIVND (reference sequence). Full variable domain (outside the CDR3, taken from reference TRBV19 and TRBJ2-3): DGGITQSPKYLFRKEGQNVTLSCEQNLNHDAMYWYRQDPGQGLRLIYYSQIVNDFQKGDIAEGYSVSREKKESFPLTVTSAQKNPTAFYLCASSIGGGPDDTDTQYFGPGTRLTVL.

The chain combines TRBV3-1 (or the pseudogene TRBV3-2) with TRBJ2-7, with 11 bases fitting TRBD1. Germline-derived CDR1 and CDR2 are LGHDT and YNNKEL (reference sequence). V lost 2 bases, J lost 4 bases, and 4 bases stayed unmatched. The CDR3 has 15 residues. CDR3 DNA sequence: TGTGCCAGCAGCCAATCGGGACAGGGGGTTTACGAGCAGTACTTC. It encodes CASSQSGQGVYEQYF.

The chain combines TRBV19 with TRBJ2-2; 8 bases are a match to TRBD1. This CDR3 comprises 14 residues. V was clipped by 6 bases and J by 7 bases; unmatched bases: 7. Germline values: CDR1 LNHDA, CDR2 SQIVND (reference sequence). The CDR3 loop reads CASSIDRGNGELFF. CDR3 DNA sequence: TGTGCCAGTAGCATCGACAGGGGAAACGGGGAGCTGTTTTTT.

The genes are TRBV25-1 and TRBJ2-1; TRBD1 is a possible D gene (6 bases). The CDR3 is made up of 13 amino acids. The germline CDR1 and CDR2 sequences are MGHDK and SYGVNS. The V end lost 9 bases, the J end lost 14 bases, and 23 bases lay between the germline ends. In DNA form, the CDR3 reads TGTGCCAGTAATTCCTACGTGGTACAGGGCAAGTTCTTC. It yields the protein CASNSYVVQGKFF.

The chain carries TRBV18 and TRBJ1-5, with TRBD1 matching 7 bases. The CDR3 contains 14 residues. With V trimmed by 4 bases and J by 4 bases, 4 bases remained unmatched. The germline gives CDR1 KGHSH, CDR2 LQKENI. The CDR3 DNA is TGTGCCAGCTCACTTGGACAGGTTAATCAGCCCCAGCATTTT. Amino acids: CASSLGQVNQPQHF.

The table lists this clone with a count of one. V gene TRBV27 combines with J gene TRBJ1-2; the D gene is possibly TRBD1 (5 bases). Germline assignment: CDR1 MNHEY and CDR2 SMNVEV (reference sequence). The CDR3 is 14 amino acids. V was shortened by 4 bases and J by 2 bases, with 11 bases between the two germline ends. CDR3 sequence reads: CASSSRSGNYGYTF. CDR3 DNA: TGTGCCAGCAGTTCGCGGTCAGGGAACTATGGCTACACCTTC.

The rearrangement uses TRBV11-2 and TRBJ2-2, with 9 bases fitting TRBD1. The V gene end was trimmed by 2 bases and the J gene end by 4 bases; junction bases not matched to a gene: 5. CDR1 is SGHAT and CDR2 is FQNNGV in the germline V gene. The CDR3 is 16 residues long. In nucleotides, the CDR3 is TGTGCCAGCAGCTTAACAGGGGGCCGGTTCACCGGGGAGCTGTTTTTT. This gives the protein CASSLTGGRFTGELFF.

The J gene is TRBJ2-3, the V gene TRBV18, with 7 bases aligning to TRBD2. The CDR3 has 16 amino acids. Germline V gene sequence: CDR1 KGHSH, CDR2 LQKENI. Losses at the gene ends were 3 bases for V and 2 bases for J; bases not matched to a gene: 8. The CDR3 reads CASSPPGGGLTDTQYF. The CDR3 bases are TGTGCCAGCTCACCCCCCGGCGGGGGACTCACAGATACGCAGTATTTT.

The chain links TRBV28 to TRBJ2-7; the D gene is possibly TRBD1 (5 bases). V lost 0 bases and J lost 0, with 12 bases in between. This CDR3 has 16 residues. CDR1 is MDHEN and CDR2 is SYDVKM in the germline V gene. The chain's CDR3 is CASSLWAGSFSYEQYF. The DNA for the CDR3 is TGTGCCAGCAGTTTATGGGCAGGGTCGTTCTCCTACGAGCAGTACTTC.

The rearrangement joins TRBV5-1 to TRBJ1-4, with 7 bases aligning to TRBD1. There are 11 residues in the CDR3. V shed 4 bases, J shed 14 bases, and the junction held 5 bases outside the gene matches. Germline V gene sequence: CDR1 SGHRS, CDR2 YFSETQ. This CDR3 reads CASSKDRTLFF. CDR3 nucleotide sequence: TGCGCCAGCAGCAAGGACAGGACTCTGTTTTTT.

This clone was found once. Here the CDR3 reads CSASRRDGYTF. In DNA, the CDR3 is TGCAGTGCTAGCCGCAGGGATGGCTACACCTTC. The chain couples TRBV20-1 to TRBJ1-2, with D possibly being TRBD1 (5 bases). The V end lost 3 bases, the J end lost 6 bases, and 8 bases lay between the germline ends. The CDR3 length is 11 residues. Germline V gene data show CDR1 as DFQATT and CDR2 as SNEGSKA (reference sequence).

This clone showed up just once. V gene TRBV7-8 combines with J gene TRBJ2-2, with 7 bases lining up with TRBD1. Per germline, CDR1 SGHVS and CDR2 FQNEAQ. The CDR3 has 16 amino acids. Trimming cost V 5 bases and J 5 bases; bases outside gene matches: 11. CDR3 protein: CASSRQTGLGTGELFF. The CDR3 nucleotides read TGTGCCAGCAGCCGCCAGACAGGGCTAGGAACCGGGGAGCTGTTTTTT.

The rearrangement uses TRBV28 and TRBJ2-4; D is undetermined. This CDR3 comprises 15 residues. Germline assignment: CDR1 MDHEN and CDR2 SYDVKM. V shed 9 bases and J shed 0 bases, with 15 bases lying between them. CDR3 DNA: TGTGCCAGTTCCACCCCCCGCGGAGCCAAAAACATTCAGTACTTC. Translating it yields CASSTPRGAKNIQYF.

The rearrangement uses TRBV18 and TRBJ1-5; TRBD1 aligns across 9 bases. V shed 4 bases and J 6 bases; nucleotides not matched to a gene: 4. The germline CDR1 and CDR2 sequences are KGHSH and LQKENI. CDR3 length equals 14 residues. The CDR3 sequence: CASSRDRDIQPQHF. In DNA form, the CDR3 reads TGTGCCAGCTCACGGGACAGGGATATTCAGCCCCAGCATTTT.

The rearrangement joins TRBV27 to TRBJ1-1, with a tentative D call TRBD1 (5 bases). CDR1 MNHEY and CDR2 SMNVEV come from the germline V gene (reference sequence). CDR3 size: 14 residues. The V and J ends lost 7 bases and 0 bases respectively, with 12 bases between them. CDR3 sequence (DNA): TGTGCCAGCAAAAACACAGGTCTGAACACTGAAGCTTTCTTT. Its translation: CASKNTGLNTEAFF.

The chain joins TRBV18 to TRBJ2-5; TRBD1 might be the D (5 bases). Germline V gene sequence: CDR1 KGHSH, CDR2 LQKENI. Trimming removed 1 base from V and 4 bases from J, with 7 bases in between. The length of the CDR3 is 13 residues. The CDR3 is CASSPLGRETQYF. The CDR3 DNA reads as TGTGCCAGCTCACCACTGGGGCGAGAGACCCAGTACTTC.

This chain connects TRBV27 to TRBJ2-7; 7 positions match TRBD1. Germline values: CDR1 MNHEY, CDR2 SMNVEV (reference sequence). The CDR3 totals 15 residues. The V and J ends lost 6 bases and 3 bases, in that order; junction bases with no gene match: 11. The CDR3 nucleotides are TGTGCCAGCAGAACAGAGGGACAGCTCGGCTACGAGCAGTACTTC. Protein: CASRTEGQLGYEQYF.

The rearrangement uses TRBV4-3 and TRBJ1-1, with 7 bases matching TRBD1. This CDR3 has 17 amino acids. Germline V gene data show CDR1 as LGHNA and CDR2 as YSLEER. Trimming at V came to 0 bases and at J to 1 base, leaving 8 bases not matched to a gene. The CDR3 region is CASSQEGQASSNTEAFF. The CDR3 nucleotides read TGCGCCAGCAGCCAAGAAGGACAGGCCTCTTCGAACACTGAAGCTTTCTTT.

This clone was counted a few times. The rearrangement joins TRBV19 to TRBJ1-5, with TRBD1 identical over 12 bases. Trimming cost V 8 bases and J 7 bases; bases outside gene matches: 6. The CDR3 is made up of 14 amino acids. The germline gives CDR1 LNHDA, CDR2 SQIVND (reference sequence). In DNA form, the CDR3 reads TGTGCCAGTCAGGGACAGGGGGCTAGGCAGCCCCAGCATTTT. Amino acids: CASQGQGARQPQHF. Based on the CDR3 plus reference TRBV19 and TRBJ1-5, the full variable domain is DGGITQSPKYLFRKEGQNVTLSCEQNLNHDAMYWYRQDPGQGLRLIYYSQIVNDFQKGDIAEGYSVSREKKESFPLTVTSAQKNPTAFYLCASQGQGARQPQHFGDGTRLSIL.

The rearrangement joins TRBV5-1 to TRBJ1-3; 12 bases match TRBD1. Germline V CDR1 and CDR2: SGHRS, YFSETQ. The length of the CDR3 is 17 residues. The junction had 7 bases not matched to a gene; V was cut back by 2 bases and J by 4 bases. CDR3 residues: CASSLPGQGARGNTIYF. The DNA of the CDR3 is TGCGCCAGCAGCTTACCGGGACAGGGGGCACGAGGAAACACCATATATTTT. Full variable domain (outside the CDR3, taken from reference TRBV5-1 and TRBJ1-3): KAGVTQTPRYLIKTRGQQVTLSCSPISGHRSVSWYQQTPGQGLQFLFEYFSETQRNKGNFPGRFSGRQFSNSRSEMNVSTLELGDSALYLCASSLPGQGARGNTIYFGEGSWLTVV.

The CDR3 DNA sequence: TGTGCCACCAGTGGGAGCACTAACTATGGCTACACCTTC. This translates into CATSGSTNYGYTF. The chain recombines TRBV24-1 with TRBJ1-2; D is ambiguous. The V end was cut by 5 bases, the J end by 0 bases, with 6 bases between. This CDR3 has 13 amino acids. Germline V lookup: CDR1 KGHDR, CDR2 SFDVKD.

This clone has a single count. The V call is TRBV5-1, the J call TRBJ2-7; 7 nucleotides align to TRBD1. The germline CDR1 and CDR2 sequences are SGHRS and YFSETQ. The CDR3 covers 13 residues. V trimming: 4 bases; J trimming: 2 bases; junction bases outside the gene matches: 3. CDR3 bases: TGCGCCAGCAGCCGGGACAGCCCCTACGAGCAGTACTTC. Protein product: CASSRDSPYEQYF. The full variable domain, in which reference TRBV5-1 and TRBJ2-7 provide the parts outside the CDR3, is KAGVTQTPRYLIKTRGQQVTLSCSPISGHRSVSWYQQTPGQGLQFLFEYFSETQRNKGNFPGRFSGRQFSNSRSEMNVSTLELGDSALYLCASSRDSPYEQYFGPGTRLTVT.